Only a few counts were recorded for the clone carrying this T cell receptor (beta chain). Its antigen is not identified. The CDR3 runs 15 residues. Germline V gene lookup returns CDR1 LGHNA and CDR2 YSLEER. V lost 6 bases, J lost 3 bases, and 9 bases stayed unmatched. Caucasian individuals from Russia who were healthy and aged about 6 to 95 acted as donors. These data belong to a study of blood T cells in healthy people across ages. Sample-barcoded 5' priming and a J-beta primer mix drove a second PCR of roughly 7 to 11 cycles. Samples each returned at least 2.5 million CDR3-containing paired-end reads. TCRdb called the 5' RACE reads again in MiXCR, with one record for every CDR3 protein. The data hold over a million distinct CDR3 sequences, with approximately 43% observed a single time. Points from the study as a whole: More naive CD4+ cells and higher diversity marked long-lived donors relative to aged donors. Roughly linearly, TCR beta diversity per million T cells fell as age increased.

The receptor was isolated from a woman aged 18-29 years in good health. J is TRBJ1-2 and V is TRBV4-3; 8 nucleotides agree with TRBD1. Sequencing used blood. The CDR3 DNA is TGCGCCAGCAGATTGACAGCGGACAGGGACTATGGCTACACCTTC. Encoded protein: CASRLTADRDYGYTF.